This T cell receptor (beta chain) stems from a study of PD-1 blockade in classical Hodgkin lymphoma. Following autologous stem cell transplantation, relapse occurred in every patient, and exposure to brentuximab vedotin varied. General study points: Repertoire difference causes, possibly disease activity or prior therapy, remain undefined. Complete responders had baseline diversity similar to newly diagnosed patients. It was CD4+ TCR diversity, not CD8+, that rose significantly by C4D1.

Trimming left V 0 bases short and J 4 bases short, with 9 bases between. Germline V gene sequence: CDR1 LNHDA, CDR2 SQIVND (reference sequence). This CDR3 is built from 14 residues. A remark on this clone: Its antigen remains unknown.

The data were produced by immunoSEQ multiplex PCR, yet TCRdb's version contains in-frame clones alone and is incomplete. The sample holds about 100,000 clones; more than 85% are singletons and the top ten take 6.6%. The sequence was collected from a human donor with classical Hodgkin lymphoma. This material consisted of peripheral blood mononuclear cells (PBMCs), taken before the second cycle of nivolumab. The chain combines TRBV19 with TRBJ1-1; D perhaps matches TRBD1 (5 bases). The DNA of the CDR3 is TGTGCCAGTAGTATAGACCCCAGGGTCACTGAAGCTTTCTTT. It encodes CASSIDPRVTEAFF.